This note documents a single T cell receptor beta chain sequence. Its recognized antigen is unknown. Within one base of it there is no much larger clone, and no base qualities were kept. Participants in the prospective study were enrolled through a virtual design, were aged about 18 to 90 years, and lived in about 25 United States geographic areas. To assign participants to cohorts, the prospective study relied on clinical history that participants themselves reported in a screening survey and a study questionnaire. Recovered participants in ImmuneRACE Cohort 3 were defined by two consecutive negative NP/OP PCR tests, clearance by a healthcare professional, or resolution of symptoms. Mobile phlebotomists in the prospective study collected whole blood, serum and a nasopharyngeal or oropharyngeal swab from every participant. Prospective study participants could optionally give additional blood draws and questionnaires over a 2-month period. Before DNA extraction, prospective study blood samples were shipped either frozen or at room temperature.

The CDR3, from cysteine to phenylalanine, totals 15 residues. Kept here is only the CDR3 DNA, which spans 45 bases and is read in frame from base 1. V was cut back by 3 bases and J by 4 bases, leaving a gap of 12 bases between them. The germline V gene sets CDR1 to SGHVS and CDR2 to FQNEAQ. This entry is derived from a study of blood T cell repertoires in COVID-19 (dated by TCRdb to the early 2020s). Context from the whole study: Samples from collaborators originated in the United States, Italy and Spain and spanned both the acute and convalescent phases of COVID-19. The dataset comprised deeply sampled blood TCRbeta repertoires from subjects exposed to, actively infected with, or recovered from COVID-19. Where HLA class I and class II types were available, the types were taken from metadata supplied by the sample provider, not from assay-based typing. The repertoires were released in a freely available public database meant as a resource for research on the immune response to SARS-CoV-2. The samples were drawn from the first 160 participants of the ongoing ImmuneRACE study and from over a thousand subjects provided by 6 global collaborators. The material from the prospective study consisted of cDNA or gDNA derived from T cells, B-cell-depleted T cells, or PBMCs. Sample metadata almost always included a de-identified subject ID, COVID-19 status, age in years and sex. The full study reports these points: How much clinical and demographic metadata was included differed by source and by participant, and the metadata was provided uncurated.

The immunoSEQ Assay, a bias-controlled multiplex PCR, was used to amplify TCRbeta CDR3 regions from genomic DNA. As for how the authors treated the data: Within the assay, amplification of reference gene primers was used to estimate how many nucleated cells each sample contained. To quantify the absolute abundance of each unique TCRbeta CDR3 rearrangement, sequence reads were collapsed and filtered. Productive Simpson clonality was computed per sample as the square root of Simpson's diversity index over productive rearrangements. The source is immuneACCESS, and TCRdb retained only in-frame sequences with V and J called. Part of the clones is not carried over; for the studies checked, unresolved V genes explain less than half of this, and the remainder is unexplained. V and J calls and clone size are copied from that table; D and trimming were computed from the DNA. This sample has under 200,000 clones in its table, and 75% to 85% of those were observed once. 3.4% of the sample is taken by the ten largest.

The receptor was isolated from a woman aged 55-69 years who had recovered from COVID-19. The specimen was PBMCs or T cells enriched from blood (not recorded which). Recombination connected TRBV7-8 to TRBJ2-2; perhaps TRBD1 is the D gene, with 5 bases matching. The CDR3 loop reads CASSFRRQGTGELFF. The DNA sequence follows: TGTGCCAGCAGCTTCCGGCGGCAGGGCACCGGGGAGCTGTTTTTT.